A single sample is the source of the 2 T cell receptor beta chains below, sequenced in a study of blood T cells in healthy people across ages. Through a sample-barcoded 5' primer and a J-beta primer mix, a second PCR was run for roughly 7 to 11 cycles. TCRdb fed the 5' RACE reads into MiXCR, producing one record per CDR3 protein. In the table there are almost 800,000 distinct CDR3 sequences, 58% of which are singletons. The specimen sequenced was blood. The receptors derive from a man aged 25-45 years in good health.

The chain has TRBV28 and TRBJ2-1; 9 nucleotides align to TRBD2. Germline V CDR1 and CDR2: MDHEN, SYDVKM. The CDR3 covers 17 residues. V lost 5 bases, J lost 7 bases, and 15 bases stayed unmatched. The DNA for the CDR3 is TGTGCCAGCAGTCCGGTTCCTTCTAGCGGGATGGGAAATGAGCAGTTCTTC. Protein sequence: CASSPVPSSGMGNEQFF.

The V and J genes are TRBV5-1 and TRBJ2-1; D is unresolved. The CDR3 is made up of 16 amino acids. Per the germline V gene, CDR1 is SGHRS and CDR2 is YFSETQ. The germline V and J ends were trimmed by 1 base and 7 bases, with 18 bases remaining between them. The CDR3 DNA reads as TGCGCCAGCAGCTTGAATGTGGGTACGGGCTCGAATGAGCAGTTCTTC. It codes for CASSLNVGTGSNEQFF.